A single sample gave rise to the 32 T cell receptor beta chains below, sequenced in a study of OX40 agonist ivuxolimab in advanced cancers. Repertoires were generated with immunoSEQ multiplex PCR, while TCRdb's copy carries only in-frame clones and drops some. The sample consists of tens of thousands of clones, roughly 87% of them appearing once. The starting material was CD4+ or CD8+ T cells sorted from blood, obtained in a trial of the OX40 agonist ivuxolimab. These receptors originate from an adult with an advanced solid tumor such as melanoma, head and neck, liver or kidney cancer.

The gene calls are TRBV5-1 and TRBJ1-2; TRBD1 matches at 11 bases. With V trimmed by 0 bases and J by 14 bases, 15 bases remained unmatched. CDR3 length equals 16 residues. The V gene's germline CDR1 is SGHRS and CDR2 YFSETQ. CDR3 coding DNA: TGCGCCAGCAGCTTGGCGTCCCCCGGGACAGGGGGACCGGGGACCTTC. Protein: CASSLASPGTGGPGTF.

The genes are TRBV4-2 and TRBJ2-7; possible D gene TRBD2, 6 bases. CDR3 length: 16 amino acids. V dropped 0 bases and J dropped 3 bases, with 15 bases sitting between them. CDR1 LGHNA and CDR2 YNFKEQ come from the germline V gene. The CDR3: CASSQDEGGAYYEQYF. The CDR3 DNA reads as TGTGCCAGCAGCCAAGATGAGGGCGGGGCTTACTACGAGCAGTACTTC.

This clone was counted a single time. The rearrangement links TRBV2 to TRBJ1-2; D not certain. Trimming pared 2 bases from V and 4 bases from J, leaving 5 bases between. Germline-derived CDR1 and CDR2 are SNHLY and FYNNEI. The CDR3 runs 12 residues. The DNA of the CDR3 is TGTGCCAGCAGTGAAACTGCCTATGGCTACACCTTC. Encoded protein: CASSETAYGYTF.

The rearrangement uses TRBV7-9 and TRBJ2-2; TRBD2 matches 11 bases. Germline assignment: CDR1 SEHNR and CDR2 FQNEAQ (reference sequence). The CDR3 has 18 residues. V shed 7 bases, J shed 5 bases, and the junction held 15 bases outside the gene matches. This CDR3 is CASTRRTSGSLGTGELFF. DNA for the CDR3: TGTGCCAGCACCAGGCGGACTAGCGGGTCGTTGGGGACCGGGGAGCTGTTTTTT.

This chain uses TRBV7-2 with TRBJ2-7; 7 bases map to TRBD2. V gave up 1 base and J gave up 2 bases; unmatched junction bases: 5. CDR1 is SGHTA, CDR2 FQGNSA, per germline. The CDR3 covers 15 residues. As DNA, the CDR3 is TGTGCCAGCAGCTTAGGGGGGAGGGGTACCTACGAGCAGTACTTC. Protein: CASSLGGRGTYEQYF.

The rearrangement uses TRBV4-3 and TRBJ2-7; the D is unclear. The CDR3 consists of 13 residues. The germline V and J ends were trimmed by 3 bases and 5 bases, with 11 bases remaining between them. The germline gives CDR1 LGHNA, CDR2 YSLEER. Written as DNA, the CDR3 is TGCGCCAGCAGCCAGCGCCTCTTTGACGAGCAGTACTTC. Translation: CASSQRLFDEQYF.

This clone was seen a single time. The chain has TRBV2 and TRBJ1-3; D not resolved. CDR3 length: 13 amino acids. Germline V gene lookup returns CDR1 SNHLY and CDR2 FYNNEI. Trimming stripped 7 bases from V and 1 base from J, with 8 bases between. CDR3 sequence: CASTQESGNTIYF. Here the CDR3 DNA reads TGTGCCAGCACGCAGGAATCTGGAAACACCATATATTTT.

The V and J genes are TRBV6-5 and TRBJ2-2; 7 bases match TRBD2. The CDR3 extends over 15 amino acids. Germline lookup yields CDR1 MNHEY and CDR2 SVGAGI. Trimming took 3 bases from V and 4 from J; bases not matched to a gene: 5. Here the CDR3 reads CASSYGGGSTGELFF. CDR3 DNA sequence: TGTGCCAGCAGTTATGGGGGGGGGAGCACCGGGGAGCTGTTTTTT.

This chain links TRBV27 with TRBJ2-1, with a possible D match to TRBD2 (6 bases). With 6 bases removed from V and 14 bases from J, the gap between germline ends came to 29 bases. The CDR3 is 16 amino acids. Germline values: CDR1 MNHEY, CDR2 SMNVEV (reference sequence). The CDR3: CASSYSGTGQRWEEFF. In DNA form, the CDR3 reads TGTGCCAGCAGCTACTCCGGGACCGGCCAACGTTGGGAGGAGTTCTTC.

This sequence joins TRBV5-6 and TRBJ1-1; a possible D gene is TRBD1 (6 bases). Trimming stripped 1 base from V and 10 bases from J, with 14 bases between. Germline CDR1 SGHDT, CDR2 YYEEEE. The CDR3 is 13 residues long. In DNA, the CDR3 is TGTGCCAGCAGCTTGCGTCGGGGGCTAACAGCTTTCTTT. Translated: CASSLRRGLTAFF.

The rearrangement uses TRBV10-3 and TRBJ1-2; TRBD1 matches 7 bases. V lost 7 bases, J lost 4 bases, and 12 bases stayed unmatched. Germline lookup yields CDR1 ENHRY and CDR2 SYGVKD. This CDR3 contains 15 residues. The CDR3 DNA reads TGTGCCATCACCTCGGCCGACAGGGCTTTCTATGGCTACACCTTC. Its translation: CAITSADRAFYGYTF.

The gene calls are TRBV29-1 and TRBJ1-1, with D possibly being TRBD1 (5 bases). The germline V gene has CDR1 SQVTM and CDR2 ANQGSEA. The V and J ends lost 4 bases and 1 base respectively, with 16 bases between them. The CDR3 loop spans 15 amino acids. This CDR3 is CSVVDIWTKNTEAFF. CDR3 in DNA: TGCAGCGTTGTGGATATTTGGACAAAGAACACTGAAGCTTTCTTT.

The CDR3 region is CASSADSGNTIYF. The CDR3 region has the DNA TGTGCCAGCAGTGCAGACTCTGGAAACACCATATATTTT. The chain couples TRBV2 to TRBJ1-3; D unresolved. The CDR3 is 13 amino acids. V dropped 4 bases and J dropped 0 bases, with 4 bases sitting between them. From germline, CDR1 is SNHLY and CDR2 FYNNEI.

The count of this clone is one. This chain connects TRBV30 to TRBJ1-2; D gene unclear. V was trimmed by 4 bases and J by 0 bases, leaving 12 bases between them. The CDR3 runs to 14 residues. CDR1 and CDR2 (germline): GTSNPN, SVGIG (reference sequence). CDR3 in DNA: TGTGCCTGGATAGCGGGTCGGGCTAACTATGGCTACACCTTC. Its translation: CAWIAGRANYGYTF.

The J gene is TRBJ2-3, the V gene TRBV5-1; perhaps TRBD2 as D (6 bases). Trimming removed 4 bases at V and 1 base at J, with 13 bases between. The CDR3 length is 15 residues. The V gene's germline CDR1 is SGHRS and CDR2 YFSETQ. CDR3 in DNA: TGCGCCAGCAGCCCCCCCGGGACTCGCACAGATACGCAGTATTTT. Translation: CASSPPGTRTDTQYF.

The rearrangement joins TRBV11-2 to TRBJ1-2; 9 bases line up with TRBD1. V shed 4 bases and J 7 bases; nucleotides not matched to a gene: 4. Germline assignment: CDR1 SGHAT and CDR2 FQNNGV. The CDR3 totals 13 residues. In DNA form, the CDR3 reads TGTGCCAGCAGCTCGTGGGACAGGGTTGGCTACACCTTC. This encodes CASSSWDRVGYTF.

The V gene is TRBV7-9, the J gene TRBJ2-3; 10 bases map to TRBD2. With 4 bases clipped from V and 3 bases from J, the junction kept 4 bases outside the gene matches. This CDR3 is 15 amino acids long. Germline lookup yields CDR1 SEHNR and CDR2 FQNEAQ (reference sequence). Written as DNA, the CDR3 is TGTGCCAGCAGCTCTAGAGCGGGAGGGACAGATACGCAGTATTTT. It is translated as CASSSRAGGTDTQYF.

The CDR3 protein is CASSLTGNTEAFF. The CDR3 DNA sequence: TGTGCCAGCAGCTTGACAGGGAACACTGAAGCTTTCTTT. The chain joins TRBV7-2 to TRBJ1-1, with a possible D match to TRBD1 (6 bases). The CDR3 length is 13 residues. Germline-derived CDR1 and CDR2 are SGHTA and FQGNSA. Trimming removed 3 bases at V and 1 base at J, with 6 bases between.

The V call is TRBV27, the J call TRBJ2-1; the D is unclear. V shed 2 bases and J shed 3 bases, with 11 bases lying between them. The V gene's germline CDR1 is MNHEY and CDR2 SMNVEV (reference sequence). CDR3 length: 15 amino acids. This CDR3 is CASSLRVFGYNEQFF. The CDR3 DNA reads as TGTGCCAGCAGTTTACGGGTATTCGGCTACAATGAGCAGTTCTTC.

This clone occurred a few times. V and J are TRBV19 and TRBJ1-2; D gene uncertain. Trimming took off 7 bases at V and 4 bases at J, with 19 bases between the two ends. The germline CDR1 and CDR2 sequences are LNHDA and SQIVND (reference sequence). The CDR3 loop spans 15 amino acids. The CDR3 bases are TGTGCCAGTAAAAGGGAGGACGGTAAGGCCTATGGCTACACCTTC. It translates to CASKREDGKAYGYTF.

This clone is medium-sized (0.01 to 0.1%) within its sample. The CDR3 bases are TGTGCCAGCAGTGAAGATGCCCGTGCGGGCTACACCTTC. It codes for CASSEDARAGYTF. This chain uses TRBV6-1 with TRBJ1-2; D remains unclear. Deletions cut 1 base from V and 8 bases from J, with 11 bases between. CDR3 size: 13 residues. Germline V gives CDR1 MNHNS, CDR2 SASEGT.

The chain carries TRBV6-1 and TRBJ2-1; 12 bases are shared with TRBD2. Trimming removed 7 bases from V and 4 bases from J; junction bases left unmatched: 14. In germline, CDR1 is MNHNS, CDR2 SASEGT. The CDR3 is made up of 18 amino acids. The CDR3 DNA sequence: TGTGCCAGCACTGAGACTAGCGGGGGTTCTAATACGTACAATGAGCAGTTCTTC. This sequence encodes CASTETSGGSNTYNEQFF.

The rearrangement uses TRBV9 and TRBJ2-2; D ambiguous. From germline, CDR1 is SGDLS and CDR2 YYNGEE. The CDR3 contains 12 residues. The ends were cut back, 4 bases at V and 3 bases at J, with 4 bases in the middle. CDR3 coding DNA: TGTGCCAGCAGCCCGCACACCGGGGAGCTGTTTTTT. It codes for CASSPHTGELFF.

The J gene is TRBJ1-1, the V gene TRBV16, with D possibly matching TRBD1 (5 bases). CDR1 is KGHSY, CDR2 FQNENV, per germline. V lost 1 base, J lost 0 bases, and 18 bases lay in between. The CDR3 covers 18 residues. For the CDR3, the DNA is TGTGCCAGCAGCCAATGGGGTAAAGGTGGGGGGATGAACACTGAAGCTTTCTTT. Translation: CASSQWGKGGGMNTEAFF.

The V gene is TRBV9, the J gene TRBJ2-3; 13 bases line up with TRBD2. V trimming: 0 bases; J trimming: 3 bases; junction bases outside the gene matches: 4. This CDR3 region has 17 residues. Germline V gene lookup returns CDR1 SGDLS and CDR2 YYNGEE. In nucleotides, the CDR3 is TGTGCCAGCAGCGTAGAACCACTAGCGGGGGGGACAGATACGCAGTATTTT. Translating it yields CASSVEPLAGGTDTQYF.

V gene TRBV2 combines with J gene TRBJ1-6; D might be TRBD1 (5 bases). The CDR3 has 15 residues. From germline, CDR1 is SNHLY and CDR2 FYNNEI. Trimming took 4 bases from V and 6 from J, leaving 13 bases between them. The CDR3 nucleotides are TGTGCCAGCAGTGCTAGGGGCCTTCGTAATTCACCCCTCCACTTT. It encodes CASSARGLRNSPLHF.

V gene TRBV6-1 combines with J gene TRBJ1-1; 11 bases map to TRBD1. CDR1 is MNHNS and CDR2 is SASEGT in the germline V gene. The CDR3 is made up of 16 amino acids. The trim removed 4 bases at V and 1 base at J, leaving 5 bases unmatched. The CDR3 coding sequence is TGTGCCAGCAGTGGGGACAGGGGGTCCTCGAACACTGAAGCTTTCTTT. As protein: CASSGDRGSSNTEAFF.

The chain is built from TRBV19 and TRBJ1-6; D perhaps matches TRBD1 (5 bases). Germline V lookup: CDR1 LNHDA, CDR2 SQIVND (reference sequence). Between the trimmed V and J ends, which lost 0 bases and 7 bases, there was a span of 13 bases. This CDR3 region has 16 residues. In nucleotides, the CDR3 is TGTGCCAGTAGTATAGACAAGGGACCGTTCAATTCACCCCTCCACTTT. Translating it yields CASSIDKGPFNSPLHF.

The chain recombines TRBV7-7 with TRBJ2-2; 8 bases are a match to TRBD2. CDR1 and CDR2 from the germline V gene are SSHAT and FNYEAQ (reference sequence). V trimming: 2 bases; J trimming: 4 bases; junction bases outside the gene matches: 6. This CDR3 region has 16 residues. CDR3 sequence: CASSLRRGGPTGELFF. As DNA, the CDR3 is TGTGCCAGCAGCTTAAGACGGGGGGGCCCCACCGGGGAGCTGTTTTTT.

CDR3 residues: CAISGGGNAHTEAFF. CDR3 DNA sequence: TGTGCCATCAGTGGGGGGGGGAACGCACACACTGAAGCTTTCTTT. The chain has TRBV10-3 and TRBJ1-1, with D tentatively TRBD1 (5 bases). V lost 4 bases and J lost 3, with 15 bases in between. CDR1 is ENHRY and CDR2 is SYGVKD in the germline V gene. The CDR3 has 15 residues.

The V and J genes are TRBV6-5 and TRBJ2-7, with D possibly TRBD1 on 7 matching bases. The CDR3 sequence is 14 residues long. CDR1 is MNHEY and CDR2 is SVGAGI in the germline V gene. V was trimmed by 6 bases and J by 4 bases, leaving 16 bases between them. In DNA form, the CDR3 reads TGTGCCAGCAGCCCAGGGGGGACTGATTACGAGCAGTACTTC. It specifies CASSPGGTDYEQYF.

The chain joins TRBV5-1 to TRBJ2-2; possibly TRBD1 for D (6 bases). Deletions cut 0 bases from V and 3 bases from J, with 9 bases between. The germline gives CDR1 SGHRS, CDR2 YFSETQ. The length of the CDR3 is 15 residues. CDR3 residues: CASSLDRAHTGELFF. The CDR3 bases are TGCGCCAGCAGCTTGGACAGGGCCCACACCGGGGAGCTGTTTTTT. The entire variable domain, with the rest obtained from reference TRBV5-1 and TRBJ2-2, is as follows: KAGVTQTPRYLIKTRGQQVTLSCSPISGHRSVSWYQQTPGQGLQFLFEYFSETQRNKGNFPGRFSGRQFSNSRSEMNVSTLELGDSALYLCASSLDRAHTGELFFGEGSRLTVL.